These 25 T cell receptor beta chains were sequenced from one sample in a study of blood T cell repertoires in COVID-19. Generated by immunoSEQ multiplex PCR, the TCRdb table keeps only in-frame clones and is missing some. The table lists 150,000 to 200,000 clones, less than 90% of them singletons. The sequencing input was peripheral blood. The receptors shown here come from a woman aged 55-70 years with COVID-19, enrolled during active disease.

V is TRBV28 and J is TRBJ1-5; D may be TRBD1 (5 bases). CDR1 MDHEN and CDR2 SYDVKM come from the germline V gene. The CDR3 sequence is 15 residues long. Trimming cost V 2 bases and J 4 bases, with 12 bases left between them. Written as DNA, the CDR3 is TGTGCCAGCAGTTTAGTAGACAGACGAAATCAGCCCCAGCATTTT. Translating it yields CASSLVDRRNQPQHF.

The V call is TRBV19, the J call TRBJ2-1, with 10 bases fitting TRBD1. CDR1 and CDR2 from the germline V gene are LNHDA and SQIVND (reference sequence). The CDR3 extends over 15 amino acids. V gave up 5 bases and J gave up 6 bases; unmatched junction bases: 7. The DNA of the CDR3 is TGTGCCAGTAGTGACCGGGACAGGGGTTCCAATGAGCAGTTCTTC. Encoded protein: CASSDRDRGSNEQFF.

This rearrangement joins TRBV18 to TRBJ2-4, with 8 bases lining up with TRBD1. This CDR3 comprises 16 residues. The germline V gene encodes CDR1 KGHSH and CDR2 LQKENI. V lost 4 bases to trimming and J lost 2 bases; unmatched junction nucleotides: 7. This chain's CDR3 is CASSLRGQGSKNIQYF. CDR3 nucleotide sequence: TGTGCCAGCTCACTTCGAGGACAGGGCTCCAAAAACATTCAGTACTTC.

J is TRBJ1-2 and V is TRBV4-1; a possible D gene is TRBD1 (5 bases). CDR3 length: 16 residues. The germline V gene encodes CDR1 MGHRA and CDR2 YSYEKL. V lost 1 base to trimming and J lost 2 bases, with 14 bases between them. The CDR3 bases are TGCGCCAGCAGCCAAGTTTTGGGGCCGCAGAACTATGGCTACACCTTC. This encodes CASSQVLGPQNYGYTF.

The V gene is TRBV3-1 (or the pseudogene TRBV3-2), the J gene TRBJ2-1; 10 nucleotides line up with TRBD2. From germline, CDR1 is LGHDT and CDR2 YNNKEL (reference sequence). The V gene end was trimmed by 9 bases and the J gene end by 1 base; junction bases not matched to a gene: 9. The CDR3 has 16 amino acids. CDR3 loop: CARGLAGEVSYNEQFF. CDR3 sequence (DNA): TGTGCCAGAGGGCTAGCGGGAGAAGTATCCTACAATGAGCAGTTCTTC.

This clone appeared a few times. The chain couples TRBV7-3 to TRBJ1-2, with D perhaps TRBD1 (6 bases). The V gene's germline CDR1 is SGHTA and CDR2 FQGTGA. V was trimmed by 3 bases and J by 7 bases, leaving 12 bases between them. The CDR3 covers 13 residues. CDR3 amino acids: CASSLAGAGGYTF. In DNA, the CDR3 is TGTGCCAGCAGCTTGGCAGGGGCTGGTGGCTACACCTTC.

This clone was counted between two and nine times. V usage is TRBV7-9 and J usage is TRBJ1-2; the D gene is possibly TRBD1 (5 bases). CDR3 length: 12 amino acids. Germline CDR1 reads SEHNR; CDR2 reads FQNEAQ (reference sequence). The germline V and J ends were trimmed by 5 bases and 8 bases, with 12 bases remaining between them. CDR3 DNA: TGTGCCAGCAGCGCAACAGGCTCCGGCTACACCTTC. Its protein is CASSATGSGYTF.

V and J are TRBV5-6 and TRBJ1-5; D is undetermined. Germline CDR1 is SGHDT and CDR2 is YYEEEE. With 3 bases removed from V and 2 bases from J, the gap between germline ends came to 12 bases. The CDR3 sequence is 15 residues long. The DNA of the CDR3 is TGTGCCAGCAGCTGGTACGGGGAACGCAATCAGCCCCAGCATTTT. Protein: CASSWYGERNQPQHF. The full variable domain, rest sourced from reference TRBV5-6 and TRBJ1-5, is DAGVTQSPTHLIKTRGQQVTLRCSPKSGHDTVSWYQQALGQGPQFIFQYYEEEERQRGNFPDRFSGHQFPNYSSELNVNALLLGDSALYLCASSWYGERNQPQHFGDGTRLSIL.

This clone was seen more than once but under ten times. The V gene is TRBV9, the J gene TRBJ1-2; the match to TRBD1 covers 8 bases. Germline CDR1 and CDR2: SGDLS and YYNGEE. After removal of 4 bases from V and 0 bases from J, the junction contained 5 bases not matched to a gene. The CDR3 totals 15 residues. The CDR3 region has the DNA TGTGCCAGCAGCAGAGGACAGGGAGCTAACTATGGCTACACCTTC. Its translation: CASSRGQGANYGYTF.

V gene TRBV11-3 combines with J gene TRBJ2-7, with 8 bases aligning to TRBD1. The V segment lost 5 bases and the J segment 0 bases; nucleotides outside the gene matches: 9. Germline CDR1 SGHNT, CDR2 YENEEA. CDR3 length: 16 residues. This CDR3 reads CASSPKQGAVSYEQYF. CDR3 nucleotide sequence: TGTGCCAGCAGCCCAAAGCAGGGGGCGGTCTCCTACGAGCAGTACTTC.

The chain has TRBV27 and TRBJ2-3, with D possibly matching TRBD1 (5 bases). The CDR3 has 15 amino acids. V was pared by 0 bases and J by 4 bases, with 11 bases between. Germline CDR1 is MNHEY and CDR2 is SMNVEV (reference sequence). This chain's CDR3 is CASSLSRQGADTQYF. The CDR3 nucleotides read TGTGCCAGCAGTTTATCGAGGCAGGGCGCAGATACGCAGTATTTT.

There are a few counts of this clone. The rearrangement links TRBV6-4 to TRBJ1-2; D unresolved. V was pared by 6 bases and J by 0 bases, with 17 bases between. Per the germline V gene, CDR1 is MRHNA and CDR2 is SNTAGT. The CDR3 has 16 residues. The CDR3 DNA is TGTGCCAGCAGCCGGGAGCCCGGGAGGACTAACTATGGCTACACCTTC. This gives the protein CASSREPGRTNYGYTF.

The V and J genes are TRBV20-1 and TRBJ1-5; TRBD1 matches 9 bases. Germline-derived CDR1 and CDR2 are DFQATT and SNEGSKA (reference sequence). After removal of 3 bases from V and 3 bases from J, the junction contained 6 bases not matched to a gene. The CDR3 sequence is 15 residues long. CDR3 sequence (DNA): TGCAGTGCTAGTATCGGGACAGGGCCCAATCAGCCCCAGCATTTT. Its protein product is CSASIGTGPNQPQHF.

This sequence joins TRBV5-6 and TRBJ2-5; D perhaps matches TRBD1 (6 bases). Germline V gives CDR1 SGHDT, CDR2 YYEEEE. This CDR3 is built from 14 residues. Trimming removed 0 bases from V and 5 bases from J, with 11 bases in between. The CDR3 is CASSLVGRGETQYF. In nucleotides, the CDR3 is TGTGCCAGCAGCTTGGTGGGCAGGGGTGAGACCCAGTACTTC.

This chain links TRBV27 with TRBJ1-2; 9 nucleotides align to TRBD1. V lost 7 bases, J lost 2 bases, and 14 bases stayed unmatched. The V gene's germline CDR1 is MNHEY and CDR2 SMNVEV (reference sequence). The CDR3 is 17 amino acids. The CDR3 reads CASNPSLGTGFNYGYTF. In DNA, the CDR3 is TGTGCCAGCAACCCCTCCCTCGGGACAGGGTTCAACTATGGCTACACCTTC.

The V call is TRBV12-5, the J call TRBJ2-1, with TRBD2 identical over 11 bases. V dropped 6 bases and J dropped 3; count of bases not matched to a gene: 7. Per germline, CDR1 LGHNT and CDR2 FRNRAP. This CDR3 has 16 residues. The CDR3 bases are TGTGCTAGTGGCCTTAGCGGGAGGGCCGACTACAATGAGCAGTTCTTC. It encodes CASGLSGRADYNEQFF.

The chain combines TRBV4-3 with TRBJ2-1, with TRBD2 identical over 7 bases. This CDR3 has 20 residues. V shed 0 bases and J 0 bases; nucleotides not matched to a gene: 14. Looked up from germline, CDR1 is LGHNA and CDR2 is YSLEER. The CDR3, as DNA: TGCGCCAGCAGCCAAGATGCTAGTTTGCGGGGGAGGGCCTCCTACAATGAGCAGTTCTTC. This sequence encodes CASSQDASLRGRASYNEQFF.

The chain has TRBV19 and TRBJ2-5; perhaps TRBD2 as D (6 bases). V was trimmed by 10 bases and J by 4 bases, leaving 10 bases between them. The germline CDR1 and CDR2 sequences are LNHDA and SQIVND (reference sequence). This CDR3 spans 11 amino acids. The CDR3 loop is CATSESETQYF. The CDR3 bases are TGTGCCACTAGCGAGTCAGAGACCCAGTACTTC.

This rearrangement joins TRBV7-2 to TRBJ2-7, with 7 bases lining up with TRBD2. CDR3 length equals 15 residues. Germline V CDR1 and CDR2: SGHTA, FQGNSA. V lost 4 bases and J lost 2; bases outside the gene matches: 8. CDR3 DNA sequence: TGTGCCAGCAGCTCGAAAGCGGGACCAACCTACGAGCAGTACTTC. Translating it yields CASSSKAGPTYEQYF.

This chain joins TRBV7-9 and TRBJ2-1; 7 bases match TRBD2. Germline V gene data show CDR1 as SEHNR and CDR2 as FQNEAQ (reference sequence). The CDR3 runs 15 residues. Trimming cost V 5 bases and J 2 bases; bases outside gene matches: 6. The CDR3 sequence is CASSQLAGAYNEQFF. As DNA, the CDR3 is TGTGCCAGCAGCCAATTAGCGGGTGCCTACAATGAGCAGTTCTTC.

The chain has TRBV11-2 and TRBJ2-1; D is perhaps TRBD1 (5 bases). Trimming stripped 3 bases from V and 7 bases from J, with 10 bases between. From germline, CDR1 is SGHAT and CDR2 FQNNGV. CDR3 length: 13 residues. The CDR3 sequence is CASSFRRGNEQFF. The DNA of the CDR3 is TGTGCCAGCAGCTTTCGTAGGGGAAATGAGCAGTTCTTC.

The V gene is TRBV14, the J gene TRBJ2-3, with 10 bases aligning to TRBD2. Germline values: CDR1 SGHDN, CDR2 FVKESK. CDR3 length equals 17 residues. Trimming took 6 bases from V and 4 from J; bases not matched to a gene: 13. CDR3 loop: CASSPSGRAILADTQYF. DNA of the CDR3: TGTGCCAGCAGTCCCAGCGGGAGGGCCATACTGGCAGATACGCAGTATTTT.

This clone was seen a few times. This chain joins TRBV6-1 and TRBJ1-5; 8 nucleotides agree with TRBD1. The CDR3 extends over 15 amino acids. The V and J ends lost 2 bases and 4 bases, in that order; junction bases with no gene match: 4. Germline V gene lookup returns CDR1 MNHNS and CDR2 SASEGT. CDR3 amino acids: CASSELWTGNQPQHF. Here the CDR3 DNA reads TGTGCCAGCAGTGAACTCTGGACAGGGAATCAGCCCCAGCATTTT.

This chain joins TRBV15 and TRBJ2-7; TRBD1 might be the D (6 bases). Germline V gives CDR1 LNHNV, CDR2 YYDKDF (reference sequence). Trimming removed 0 bases at V and 2 bases at J, with 8 bases between. The CDR3 runs to 14 residues. The CDR3 region is CATSREQGTYEQYF. CDR3 in DNA: TGTGCCACCAGCAGAGAACAGGGTACCTACGAGCAGTACTTC. The whole variable domain, remainder taken from reference TRBV15 and TRBJ2-7, is DAMVIQNPRYQVTQFGKPVTLSCSQTLNHNVMYWYQQKSSQAPKLLFHYYDKDFNNEADTPDNFQSRRPNTSFCFLDIRSPGLGDTAMYLCATSREQGTYEQYFGPGTRLTVT.

The chain couples TRBV19 to TRBJ2-7; TRBD2 agrees at 7 bases. This CDR3 is 15 amino acids long. CDR1 and CDR2 from the germline V gene are LNHDA and SQIVND (reference sequence). The junction had 9 bases not matched to a gene; V was cut back by 3 bases and J by 4 bases. CDR3 DNA sequence: TGTGCCAGTAGTATGTACAGCGGGATTATTTACGAGCAGTACTTC. Residues: CASSMYSGIIYEQYF.